The source of this T cell receptor beta chain is a study of T cell responses to AZD1222 COVID-19 vaccine (dated by TCRdb to 2020 to 2022). General notes on the study: A total of just over 230 trial participants underwent TCR sequencing, of whom 207 had received two doses of AZD1222 and 26 had received two doses of the MenACWY control vaccine. Trial participants were enrolled by age into 18-55, 56-69 and 70-plus year subgroups, with 148, 28 and 57 TCR-sequenced participants respectively. Study-level results and caveats: Because no day 14 peak-response samples were available, repertoires were characterized only after the peak T cell response. The 56-69-year group was small, and its depth increase did not reach significance, likely because of low power. The vaccine-associated CD4 TCRs covered the entire spike protein, and the dominant responses fell in regions 160-218 and 743-854. Conclusions about previously exposed vaccinees are limited, since just six or seven AZD1222 recipients were seropositive for SARS-CoV-2 at baseline. Participants were mostly white British, with more females than males. The authors suggested clonal diversity may have been underestimated. After two AZD1222 doses, both the breadth and the depth of spike-specific TCRs were significantly higher than at day 0 and than in MenACWY recipients. Epitopes outside the regions mutated in the B.1.351 and B.1.1.7 variants were reportedly recognized by nearly half of the unique spike-specific TCRs.

The sample's time point label, in plain terms: about 28 days (+/-7) after the second vaccine dose. AZD1222 recipients given second doses at about 4 weeks or at about 12 weeks were pooled, since spike-specific TCR depth and breadth were not found to differ between the two schedules. Vaccinee samples came from UK trials COV001 and COV002, including a single-blind randomized controlled phase 2/3 trial of AZD1222 (ChAdOx1 nCoV-19) in healthy adults. For TCRbeta chain sequencing, PBMC samples were collected from trial participants at day 0 and at day 28 after the second dose. As for this clone: There is no known antigen for this receptor. At one of its ends the junction is not consistent with the germline gene, which may arise from a read error.

The CDR3 contains 14 residues, cysteine and phenylalanine counted. Only the CDR3 DNA stays, 42 bases, in frame from base 1. The CDR1 and CDR2 encoded by the germline V gene (reference sequence) are MNHNY and SVGAGI. The CDR3 regions of human TCRbeta chains were analyzed by immunosequencing. From the authors' description of their analysis: TCRs in the repertoires were compared against a reference library of SARS-CoV-2-specific TCRs that had been generated with the MIRA antigen-specificity platform. Breadth meant the fraction of unique TCRs that were SARS-CoV-2-associated, whereas depth meant the fraction of total T cells that were SARS-CoV-2-associated. Each spike-specific TCR was assigned to its reactive spike region and to a CD4 or CD8 class using the MIRA data. Log10-transformed breadth and depth values were compared by one-way ANOVA with Sidak's multiple comparisons tests. TCRdb provides this immuneACCESS table in a form limited to in-frame rearrangements. Some clones are lacking; in checked studies, under half of them reflect an unresolved V gene, and why the rest are absent is not known. V, J and clone size are taken as reported in that table, and D and trimming were inferred from the DNA itself. The sample contains about 160,000 clones, 88% of them found a single time. Clones ranked in the top ten supply 4% to 5.5% of the sample.

The receptor's source is an adult who received the AZD1222 COVID-19 vaccine. This specimen consisted of peripheral blood, obtained 28 days after the second AZD1222 dose. The rearrangement combines TRBV6-6 with TRBJ1-1; a confident D gene designation cannot be given. Here the CDR3 is given as CASSYSTANPEAFF. The nucleotide sequence is TGTGCCAGCAGTTACTCGACGGCGAACCCTGAAGCTTTCTTT.